The 18 T cell receptor beta chains presented below share a single source sample, sequenced in a study of blood T cell repertoires in COVID-19. Clones were read by immunoSEQ multiplex PCR, and TCRdb kept only the in-frame ones, dropping some. The sample has around 180,000 clones; more than 75% are singletons. The sample taken for sequencing was peripheral blood. The source is a human donor in a cohort sampled during active COVID-19.

J is TRBJ2-7 and V is TRBV27; 14 positions agree with TRBD2. The junction had 7 bases not matched to a gene; V was cut back by 8 bases and J by 7 bases. The CDR3 runs to 14 residues. Germline V gene data show CDR1 as MNHEY and CDR2 as SMNVEV (reference sequence). The CDR3 DNA reads as TGTGCCAGCCGGGGGACTAGCGGGAGATTTGAGCAGTACTTC. This translates into CASRGTSGRFEQYF.

CDR3 sequence reads: CVRSRETRQGGGNQPQHF. As DNA, the CDR3 is TGTGTCAGAAGCCGGGAAACTAGGCAGGGGGGAGGCAATCAGCCCCAGCATTTT. The chain employs TRBV7-5 and TRBJ1-5; whether TRBD1, the table's D call, matches the DNA was not checked. TRBV7-5 is listed as a pseudogene. This CDR3 contains 18 residues.

The chain joins TRBV4-1 to TRBJ2-1, with 7 bases lining up with TRBD1. Germline V gene sequence: CDR1 MGHRA, CDR2 YSYEKL. There are 15 residues in the CDR3. Unmatched junction bases numbered 2, after V lost 0 bases and J lost 3 bases. The CDR3 spells CASSQDGTDYNEQFF. The CDR3 DNA sequence: TGCGCCAGCAGCCAAGACGGGACAGACTACAATGAGCAGTTCTTC.

The chain links TRBV11-2 to TRBJ2-1; TRBD2 agrees at 13 bases. CDR1 and CDR2 from the germline V gene are SGHAT and FQNNGV. CDR3 length: 15 amino acids. J was trimmed by 7 bases and V by 3 bases; bases with no gene match: 3. CDR3 sequence: CASSFGTSGVNEQFF. For the CDR3, the DNA is TGTGCCAGCAGCTTCGGGACTAGCGGGGTAAATGAGCAGTTCTTC.

The chain is built from TRBV30 and TRBJ1-2; TRBD1 agrees at 8 bases. The CDR3 length is 14 residues. Germline CDR1 is GTSNPN and CDR2 is SVGIG (reference sequence). V lost 5 bases to trimming and J lost 7 bases; unmatched junction nucleotides: 12. As DNA, the CDR3 is TGTGCCTGGGATCCCGCAGGGGGCGCGGGTGGCTACACCTTC. It is translated as CAWDPAGGAGGYTF. Variable domain in full (rest from reference TRBV30 and TRBJ1-2): SQTIHQWPATLVQPVGSPLSLECTVEGTSNPNLYWYRQAAGRGLQLLFYSVGIGQISSEVPQNLSASRPQDRQFILSSKKLLLSDSGFYLCAWDPAGGAGGYTFGSGTRLTVV.

The chain recombines TRBV3-1 (or the pseudogene TRBV3-2) with TRBJ2-1; TRBD2 agrees at 8 bases. CDR3 length: 16 amino acids. Germline loops: CDR1 LGHDT, CDR2 YNNKEL (reference sequence). J was trimmed by 0 bases and V by 4 bases; bases with no gene match: 5. CDR3 in amino acids: CASSPQREISYNEQFF. CDR3 nucleotide sequence: TGTGCCAGCAGCCCCCAGCGGGAGATCTCCTACAATGAGCAGTTCTTC.

The rearrangement joins TRBV7-2 to TRBJ2-2, with a tentative D call TRBD2 (6 bases). Germline V gene data show CDR1 as SGHTA and CDR2 as FQGNSA. The CDR3 is made up of 17 amino acids. The V end lost 1 base, the J end lost 0 bases, and 12 bases lay between the germline ends. This CDR3 reads CASSLGPSEANTGELFF. The CDR3 DNA is TGTGCCAGCAGCTTAGGGCCTAGCGAAGCGAACACCGGGGAGCTGTTTTTT.

This rearrangement joins TRBV29-1 to TRBJ1-2, with D possibly matching TRBD1 (6 bases). Trimming removed 3 bases from V and 4 bases from J, with 27 bases in between. Germline lookup yields CDR1 SQVTM and CDR2 ANQGSEA. CDR3 length equals 18 residues. CDR3: CSVEGAHYLPAASYGYTF. CDR3 bases: TGCAGCGTTGAGGGGGCCCACTATCTGCCCGCGGCCTCCTATGGCTACACCTTC.

The chain links TRBV29-1 to TRBJ1-3; D is ambiguous. Germline CDR1 and CDR2: SQVTM and ANQGSEA. V was clipped by 4 bases and J by 4 bases, with 14 bases between them. The CDR3 runs 14 residues. The CDR3 spells CSVGAASGGNTIYF. The CDR3 DNA follows: TGCAGCGTTGGGGCCGCCTCGGGGGGAAACACCATATATTTT. Full variable domain (missing parts from reference TRBV29-1 and TRBJ1-3): SAVISQKPSRDICQRGTSLTIQCQVDSQVTMMFWYRQQPGQSLTLIATANQGSEATYESGFVIDKFPISRPNLTFSTLTVSNMSPEDSSIYLCSVGAASGGNTIYFGEGSWLTVV.

The J gene is TRBJ1-2, the V gene TRBV5-4, with a tentative D call TRBD1 (5 bases). Trimming left V 4 bases short and J 2 bases short, with 12 bases between. The CDR3 spans 14 residues. Germline CDR1 and CDR2: SGHNT and YYREEE (reference sequence). CDR3 amino acids: CASSEKGLNYGYTF. The CDR3, as DNA: TGTGCCAGCAGCGAAAAGGGGCTAAACTATGGCTACACCTTC.

The rearrangement uses TRBV29-1 and TRBJ2-5, with 11 bases lining up with TRBD1. Looked up from germline, CDR1 is SQVTM and CDR2 is ANQGSEA. Trimming took 3 bases from V and 7 from J; bases not matched to a gene: 10. This CDR3 is built from 15 residues. CDR3 nucleotide sequence: TGCAGCGTTGACCCAGGGACAGGGGGTTATGGGACCCAGTACTTC. Protein: CSVDPGTGGYGTQYF.

This clone was observed a single time. This chain connects TRBV7-6 to TRBJ2-7; D unresolved. CDR1 and CDR2 from the germline V gene are SGHVS and FNYEAQ. The CDR3 runs to 19 residues. Trimming took 5 bases from V and 0 from J, leaving 26 bases between them. The CDR3 DNA reads as TGTGCCAGCAGCCGACCTCTAATACAGTTGTACAGAAGCTCCTACGAGCAGTACTTC. This translates into CASSRPLIQLYRSSYEQYF. The full variable domain, its missing parts supplied by reference TRBV7-6 and TRBJ2-7, is GAGVSQSPRYKVTKRGQDVALRCDPISGHVSLYWYRQALGQGPEFLTYFNYEAQQDKSGLPNDRFSAERPEGSISTLTIQRTEQRDSAMYRCASSRPLIQLYRSSYEQYFGPGTRLTVT.

The CDR3 coding sequence is TGTGCCAGCAGTTTCCCAGGGGGCGGGTACACTGAAGCTTTCTTT. It yields the protein CASSFPGGGYTEAFF. The chain recombines TRBV6-2 or TRBV6-3 with TRBJ1-1; 8 bases agree with TRBD1. The germline CDR1 and CDR2 sequences are MNHEY and SVGEGT. The J segment lost 3 bases and the V segment lost 4 bases, leaving 7 bases of the junction unmatched. CDR3 length: 15 amino acids.

Worth noting for this clone: The junction departs from the called germline gene at one end, perhaps through a read error. V and J are TRBV7-2 and TRBJ2-2; the match to TRBD2 covers 10 bases. Per the germline V gene, CDR1 is SGHTA and CDR2 is FQGNSA. The CDR3 covers 16 residues. The CDR3 here is CASSQSYSGRGGQLFF. The CDR3 DNA follows: TGTGCCAGCAGCCAAAGTTACAGCGGGAGGGGCGGGCAGCTGTTTTTT.

CDR3 in amino acids: CASSPRGTGSYEQYF. The CDR3 nucleotides read TGCGCCAGCAGCCCCCGTGGGACAGGGTCCTACGAGCAGTACTTC. The gene calls are TRBV5-1 and TRBJ2-7, with 9 bases fitting TRBD1. Germline V gene lookup returns CDR1 SGHRS and CDR2 YFSETQ. The trim removed 4 bases at V and 1 base at J, leaving 6 bases unmatched. This CDR3 region has 15 residues.

This rearrangement joins TRBV6-2 or TRBV6-3 to TRBJ2-7, with TRBD1 as a possible D gene (5 bases). The CDR3 covers 12 residues. Trimming pared 5 bases from V and 7 bases from J, leaving 12 bases between. Germline CDR1 reads MNHEY; CDR2 reads SVGEGT. The CDR3 loop reads CASSNQGWEQYF. The CDR3 nucleotides are TGTGCCAGCAGTAATCAGGGTTGGGAGCAGTACTTC.

The chain is built from TRBV5-6 and TRBJ1-2; 8 bases line up with TRBD1. The germline V gene has CDR1 SGHDT and CDR2 YYEEEE. Trimming took 3 bases from V and 8 from J; bases not matched to a gene: 12. The CDR3 consists of 15 residues. The CDR3 DNA sequence: TGTGCCAGCAGCTGGATTACACAGGGGGTCGCCGGCTACACCTTC. It encodes CASSWITQGVAGYTF.

As regards this clone: The sample holds other DNA sequences that translate to the same CDR3. The chain uses TRBV9 and TRBJ2-1, with 10 positions matching TRBD2. Germline lookup yields CDR1 SGDLS and CDR2 YYNGEE. CDR3 length: 16 amino acids. J lost 6 bases, V lost 0 bases, and 6 bases had no gene match. The CDR3 loop is CASSVVGSGGSNEQFF. The CDR3 DNA reads TGTGCCAGCAGCGTAGTGGGTAGCGGGGGGTCCAATGAGCAGTTCTTC.